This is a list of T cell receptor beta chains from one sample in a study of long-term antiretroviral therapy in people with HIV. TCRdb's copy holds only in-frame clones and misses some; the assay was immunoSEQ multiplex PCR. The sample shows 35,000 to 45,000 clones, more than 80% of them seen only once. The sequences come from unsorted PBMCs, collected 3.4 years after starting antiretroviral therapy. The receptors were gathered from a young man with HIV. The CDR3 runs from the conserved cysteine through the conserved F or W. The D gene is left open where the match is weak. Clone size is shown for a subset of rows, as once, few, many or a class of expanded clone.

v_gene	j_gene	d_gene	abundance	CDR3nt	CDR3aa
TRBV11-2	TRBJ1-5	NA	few	TGTGCCAGCAGCTTAGGCATAGCTCAGCCCCAGCATTTT	CASSLGIAQPQHF
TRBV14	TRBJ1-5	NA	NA	TGTGCCAGCAGCCATGGGGGTAATCAGCCCCAGCATTTT	CASSHGGNQPQHF
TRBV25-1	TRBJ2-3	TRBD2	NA	TGTGCCAGCGACCCCGGACGGGAGGGCCCAGCGACAGATACGCAGTATTTT	CASDPGREGPATDTQYF
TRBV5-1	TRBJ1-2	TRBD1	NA	TGCGCCAGCAGCTTGGCACCGGGACAGGGCACATTTGGCTACACCTTC	CASSLAPGQGTFGYTF
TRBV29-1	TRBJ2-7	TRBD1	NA	TGCAGCGTCGGACAGGGCAGCTACGAGCAGTACTTC	CSVGQGSYEQYF
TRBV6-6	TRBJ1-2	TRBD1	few	TGTGCCAGCAGTTACTCGGGGACAGGGATAGTCTATGGCTACACCTTC	CASSYSGTGIVYGYTF
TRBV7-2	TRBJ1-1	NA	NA	TGTGCCAGCAGCTTAAACCCTCGACAGAGAAACACTGAAGCTTTCTTT	CASSLNPRQRNTEAFF
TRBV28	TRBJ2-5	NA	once	TGTGCCAGCAGCTCAGAGTGGGAGAGCCAGTACTTC	CASSSEWESQYF
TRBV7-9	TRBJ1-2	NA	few	TGTGCCAGCAGCCTAATGAAGGGCTACACCTTC	CASSLMKGYTF
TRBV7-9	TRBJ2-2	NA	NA	TGTGCCAGCAGCTTAGCTAGCGACTTCACCGGGGAGCTGTTTTTT	CASSLASDFTGELFF
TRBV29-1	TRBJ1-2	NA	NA	TGCAGCGTTGTAGACGGGTGGCCTTTAGATGGCTACACCTTC	CSVVDGWPLDGYTF
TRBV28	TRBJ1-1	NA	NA	TGTGCCAGCAGTTTGACGGGCGGTGGAACTGAAGCTTTCTTT	CASSLTGGGTEAFF
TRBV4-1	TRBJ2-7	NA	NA	TGCGCCAGCAGCCAAGACCCGTTAGCGGACGAGCAGTACTTC	CASSQDPLADEQYF
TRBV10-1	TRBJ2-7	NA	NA	TGCGCCAGCAGTGTGGGGGCCCCCTGGGAGCAGTACTTC	CASSVGAPWEQYF
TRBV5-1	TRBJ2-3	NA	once	TGCGCCAGCAGCTTGTGGGGGGCCAGCACAGATACGCAGTATTTT	CASSLWGASTDTQYF
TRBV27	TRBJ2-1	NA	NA	TGTGCCAGCAGTCCGACCTCCTCGGGGAATGAGCAGTTCTTC	CASSPTSSGNEQFF
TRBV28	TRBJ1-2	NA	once	TGTGCCAGCAGCAGTTGGGTACTCGGCTATGGCTACACCTTC	CASSSWVLGYGYTF
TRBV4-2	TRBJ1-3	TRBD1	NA	TGTGCCAGCAGCCAAGAAAGCGTGGGCAGGGGGAGGCTAAGCTCTGGAAACACCATATATTTT	CASSQESVGRGRLSSGNTIYF
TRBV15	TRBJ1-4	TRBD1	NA	TGTGCCACCAGCGGCCGGGACAGGGGCGAAAAACTGTTTTTT	CATSGRDRGEKLFF
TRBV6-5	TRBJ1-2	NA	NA	TGTGCCAGCAGTCCGCAGGGTGGTGGTAATGGCTACACCTTC	CASSPQGGGNGYTF
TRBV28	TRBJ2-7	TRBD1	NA	TGTGCCAGCACCCGGAACACCGGGACAGGGATGTACTTC	CASTRNTGTGMYF
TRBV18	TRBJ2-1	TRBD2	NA	TGTGCCAGCTCACCCCCAGCGGGAGTTCTTGCTCGGTTCTTC	CASSPPAGVLARFF
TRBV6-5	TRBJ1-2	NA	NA	TGTGCCAGCAGTCCCCCGGGGACCGCTAACTATGGCTACACCTTC	CASSPPGTANYGYTF
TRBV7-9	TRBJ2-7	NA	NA	TGTGCCAGCAGCTTAGTCGGCGGGGAGAAGCAGTACTTC	CASSLVGGEKQYF
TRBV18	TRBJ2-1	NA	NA	TGTGCCAGCTCTCCTCAGGGAACTGAGCAGTTCTTC	CASSPQGTEQFF
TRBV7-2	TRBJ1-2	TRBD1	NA	TGTGCCAGCAGCTTGGGGGCAGGGGGACTCTATGGCTACACCTTC	CASSLGAGGLYGYTF
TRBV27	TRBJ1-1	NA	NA	TGTGCCAGCAGTTTGGTATTAGGGACCACTGAAGCTTTCTTT	CASSLVLGTTEAFF